The subject of this entry is one T cell receptor beta chain. Its matching antigen is unknown. Some clones are missing from TCRdb's copy, which holds only in-frame ones; the method was immunoSEQ multiplex PCR. The profile shows under 170,000 clones, approximately 92% of them singletons. This sample is part of a study of T cell responses to AZD1222 COVID-19 vaccine. Study-wide findings and caveats: Mostly white British, mostly female donors; authors suggested clonal diversity may be underestimated. Spike-specific TCR repertoires showed rising breadth and depth after two AZD1222 doses. Every sample of the repertoires postdated the peak T cell response.

The CDR3 is 12 residues long. CDR1 and CDR2 (germline): SNHLY, FYNNEI. J was trimmed by 6 bases and V by 8 bases; bases with no gene match: 5. J is TRBJ2-3 and V is TRBV2; 7 nucleotides agree with TRBD1. The receptor comes from an adult who received the AZD1222 COVID-19 vaccine. The material was peripheral blood, obtained 28 days after the second AZD1222 dose. CDR3 region: CASGTEGDTQYF. CDR3 sequence (DNA): TGTGCCAGCGGGACAGAGGGGGATACGCAGTATTTT. Filled out from reference TRBV2 and TRBJ2-3, the complete variable domain reads EPEVTQTPSHQVTQMGQEVILRCVPISNHLYFYWYRQILGQKVEFLVSFYNNEISEKSEIFDDQFSVERPDGSNFTLKIRSTKLEDSAMYFCASGTEGDTQYFGPGTRLTVL.